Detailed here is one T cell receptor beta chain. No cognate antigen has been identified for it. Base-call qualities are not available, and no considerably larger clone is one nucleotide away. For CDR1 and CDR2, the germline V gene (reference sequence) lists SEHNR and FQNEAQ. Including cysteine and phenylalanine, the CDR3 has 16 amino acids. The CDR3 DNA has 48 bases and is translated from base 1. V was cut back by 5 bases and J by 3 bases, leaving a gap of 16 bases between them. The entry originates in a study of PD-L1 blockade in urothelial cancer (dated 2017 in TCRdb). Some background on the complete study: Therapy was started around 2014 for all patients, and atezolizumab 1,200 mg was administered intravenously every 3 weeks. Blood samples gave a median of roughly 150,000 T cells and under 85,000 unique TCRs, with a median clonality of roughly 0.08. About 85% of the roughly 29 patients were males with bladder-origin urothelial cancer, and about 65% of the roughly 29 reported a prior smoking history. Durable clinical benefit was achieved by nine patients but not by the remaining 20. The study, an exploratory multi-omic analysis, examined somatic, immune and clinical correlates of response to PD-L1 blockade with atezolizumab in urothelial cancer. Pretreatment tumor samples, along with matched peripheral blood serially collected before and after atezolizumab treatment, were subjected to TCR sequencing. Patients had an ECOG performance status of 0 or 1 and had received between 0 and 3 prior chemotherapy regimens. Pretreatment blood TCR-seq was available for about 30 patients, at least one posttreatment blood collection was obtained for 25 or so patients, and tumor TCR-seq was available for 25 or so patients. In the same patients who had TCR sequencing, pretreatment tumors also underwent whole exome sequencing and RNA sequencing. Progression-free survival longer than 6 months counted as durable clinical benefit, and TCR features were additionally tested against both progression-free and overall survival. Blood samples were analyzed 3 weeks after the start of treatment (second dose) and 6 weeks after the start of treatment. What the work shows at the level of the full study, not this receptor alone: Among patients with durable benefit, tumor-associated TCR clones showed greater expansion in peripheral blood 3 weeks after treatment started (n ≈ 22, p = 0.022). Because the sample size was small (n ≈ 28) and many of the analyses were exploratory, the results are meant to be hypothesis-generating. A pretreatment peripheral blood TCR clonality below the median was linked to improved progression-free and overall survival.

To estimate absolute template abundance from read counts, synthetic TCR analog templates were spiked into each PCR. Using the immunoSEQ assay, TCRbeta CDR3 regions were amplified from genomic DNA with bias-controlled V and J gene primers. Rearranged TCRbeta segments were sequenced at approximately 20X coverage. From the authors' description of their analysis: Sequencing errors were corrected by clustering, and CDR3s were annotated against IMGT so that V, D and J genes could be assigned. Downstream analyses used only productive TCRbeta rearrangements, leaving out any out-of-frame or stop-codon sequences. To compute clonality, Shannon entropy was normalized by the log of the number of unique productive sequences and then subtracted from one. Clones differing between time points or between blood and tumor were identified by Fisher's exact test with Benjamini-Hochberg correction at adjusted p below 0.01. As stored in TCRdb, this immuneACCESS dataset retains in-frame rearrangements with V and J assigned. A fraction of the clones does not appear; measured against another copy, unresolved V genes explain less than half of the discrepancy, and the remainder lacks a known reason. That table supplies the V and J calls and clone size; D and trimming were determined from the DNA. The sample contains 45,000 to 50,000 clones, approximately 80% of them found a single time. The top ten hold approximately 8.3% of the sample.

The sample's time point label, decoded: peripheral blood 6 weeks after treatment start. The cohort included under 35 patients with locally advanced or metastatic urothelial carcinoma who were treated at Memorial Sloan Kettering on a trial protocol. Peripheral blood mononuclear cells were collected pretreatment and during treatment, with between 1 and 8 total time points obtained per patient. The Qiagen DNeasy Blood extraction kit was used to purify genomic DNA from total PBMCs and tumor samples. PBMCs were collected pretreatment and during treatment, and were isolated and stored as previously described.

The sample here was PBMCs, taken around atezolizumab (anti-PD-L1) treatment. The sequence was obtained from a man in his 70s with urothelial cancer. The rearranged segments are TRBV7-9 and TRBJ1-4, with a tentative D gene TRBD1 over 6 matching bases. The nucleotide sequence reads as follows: TGTGCCAGCAGCCAAAGTACAGGGCATCCTAATGAAAAACTGTTTTTT. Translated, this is CASSQSTGHPNEKLFF.